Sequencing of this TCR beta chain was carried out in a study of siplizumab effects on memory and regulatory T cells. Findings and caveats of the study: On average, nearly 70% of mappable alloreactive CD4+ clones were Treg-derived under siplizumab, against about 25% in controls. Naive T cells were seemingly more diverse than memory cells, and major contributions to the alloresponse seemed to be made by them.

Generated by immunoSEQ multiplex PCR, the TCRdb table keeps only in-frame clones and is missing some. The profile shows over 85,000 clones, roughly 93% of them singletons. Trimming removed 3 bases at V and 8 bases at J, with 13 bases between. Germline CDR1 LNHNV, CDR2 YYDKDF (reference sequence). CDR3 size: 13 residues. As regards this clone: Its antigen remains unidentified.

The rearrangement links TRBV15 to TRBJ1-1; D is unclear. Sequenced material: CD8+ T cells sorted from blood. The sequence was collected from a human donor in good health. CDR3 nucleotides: TGTGCCACCAGCAGTACCCCCGGGAAGGAAGCTTTCTTT. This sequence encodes CATSSTPGKEAFF.